A single sample is the source of the 12 T cell receptor beta chains below, sequenced in a study of post-analysis software for immune sequencing data. General study findings and limits: The five TRBV segments detected at higher frequency in patients than in controls included TRBV5-6, TRBV5-1 and TRBV20-1.

Which antigens these TCRs recognize remains unknown. Unique molecular identifiers tagged the TCR beta cDNA libraries. One entry per CDR3 protein, called by TCRdb with MiXCR from the PCR reads. The sample consists of 750,000 to 900,000 distinct CDR3 sequences, around 46% of them appearing once. Sequenced sample: blood. These receptors all stem from a girl under 18 with multiple sclerosis.

The rearrangement links TRBV7-2 to TRBJ2-5; TRBD2 is a possible D gene (5 bases). Germline V gene sequence: CDR1 SGHTA, CDR2 FQGNSA. The CDR3 covers 16 residues. The V gene lost 8 bases and the J gene lost 2 bases, with 21 bases spanning the gap. This CDR3 is CASALDPTGIQETQYF. CDR3 in DNA: TGTGCCAGCGCCTTAGATCCAACCGGGATACAAGAGACCCAGTACTTC.

In its sample, this clonotype was seen a few times. V gene TRBV7-9 combines with J gene TRBJ1-2; 8 positions match TRBD1. Germline loops: CDR1 SEHNR, CDR2 FQNEAQ (reference sequence). V dropped 6 bases and J dropped 6; count of bases not matched to a gene: 6. The CDR3 is 13 amino acids. CDR3 nucleotide sequence: TGTGCCAGCAGTAGGGACAGGACTCATGGCTACACCTTC. This gives the protein CASSRDRTHGYTF.

This clonotype was picked up a small number of times. V gene TRBV4-3 combines with J gene TRBJ2-5; D perhaps matches TRBD1 (6 bases). V was clipped by 0 bases and J by 1 base, with 12 bases between them. CDR1 LGHNA and CDR2 YSLEER come from the germline V gene. The CDR3 spans 16 residues. The CDR3 bases are TGCGCCAGCAGCCAAGATGTGACAGGCGTCCAAGAGACCCAGTACTTC. Encoded protein: CASSQDVTGVQETQYF.

The chain combines TRBV6-5 with TRBJ2-1; 7 bases are shared with TRBD2. In germline, CDR1 is MNHEY, CDR2 SVGAGI. CDR3 length: 16 amino acids. V was pared by 6 bases and J by 2 bases, with 10 bases of the junction left unmatched. The CDR3 is CASSPGVAGAYNEQFF. Written as DNA, the CDR3 is TGTGCCAGCAGCCCCGGGGTAGCGGGCGCCTACAATGAGCAGTTCTTC.

This clonotype was recorded only once. The chain couples TRBV13 to TRBJ2-3; the match to TRBD2 covers 13 bases. Germline CDR1 and CDR2: PRHDT and FYEKMQ (reference sequence). The CDR3 is made up of 16 amino acids. Trimming removed 2 bases from V and 5 bases from J; junction bases left unmatched: 4. This CDR3 is CASSLTRLAGGDTQYF. The DNA of the CDR3 is TGTGCCAGCAGCTTAACCCGACTAGCGGGAGGAGATACGCAGTATTTT.

This clonotype has a handful of counts. V and J are TRBV20-1 and TRBJ2-3; 13 nucleotides agree with TRBD2. The CDR3 sequence is 16 residues long. CDR1 is DFQATT and CDR2 is SNEGSKA in the germline V gene (reference sequence). J lost 4 bases, V lost 6 bases, and 10 bases had no gene match. The CDR3 nucleotides are TGCAGTGCGGGCCCGGGACTAGCGGGAAAGGCAGATACGCAGTATTTT. It encodes CSAGPGLAGKADTQYF.

V gene TRBV20-1 combines with J gene TRBJ2-5, with 7 bases identical to TRBD1. Germline V CDR1 and CDR2: DFQATT, SNEGSKA (reference sequence). The CDR3 is made up of 12 amino acids. CDR3 sequence reads: CRARQGGETQYF. DNA for the CDR3: TGCAGGGCTCGACAGGGCGGAGAGACCCAGTACTTC.

This clonotype appeared a few times. The genes are TRBV10-3 and TRBJ2-3, with a weak D call TRBD2 (6 bases). Looked up from germline, CDR1 is ENHRY and CDR2 is SYGVKD. The CDR3 runs 12 residues. The V end was cut by 11 bases, the J end by 3 bases, with 12 bases between. Written as DNA, the CDR3 is TGTGCCGGTGGGACTGGAACAGATACGCAGTATTTT. Translated, it gives CAGGTGTDTQYF.

The gene calls are TRBV5-5 and TRBJ2-1, with 14 positions matching TRBD2. V shed 3 bases and J 8 bases; nucleotides not matched to a gene: 7. The CDR3 totals 16 residues. Per the germline V gene, CDR1 is SGHKS and CDR2 is YYEKEE (reference sequence). The CDR3 here is CASSSLEGLAGDEQFF. The CDR3 DNA reads TGTGCCAGCAGCTCACTAGAGGGACTAGCGGGAGATGAGCAGTTCTTC.

The sample holds a few counts of this clonotype. This rearrangement joins TRBV12-3 or TRBV12-4 to TRBJ2-7, with D possibly being TRBD1 or TRBD2 (6 bases each). The CDR3 is 14 amino acids. Between the trimmed V and J ends, which lost 3 bases and 4 bases, there was a span of 13 bases. CDR3 residues: CASSLRRGVYEQYF. For the CDR3, the DNA is TGTGCCAGCAGTTTGAGGAGGGGGGTTTACGAGCAGTACTTC.

The sample holds many counts of this clonotype. This sequence joins TRBV28 and TRBJ2-5; perhaps TRBD2 as D (5 bases). The germline gives CDR1 MDHEN, CDR2 SYDVKM. The CDR3 is 15 amino acids. Deletions cut 5 bases from V and 3 bases from J, with 16 bases between. This chain's CDR3 is CASSPAGVGEETQYF. CDR3 in DNA: TGTGCCAGCAGTCCCGCCGGGGTTGGCGAAGAGACCCAGTACTTC.

The V and J genes are TRBV29-1 and TRBJ2-5, with 9 bases matching TRBD1. Matching the DNA end better, TRBJ2-7 makes the J call doubtful. This CDR3 has 13 residues. Germline loops: CDR1 SQVTM, CDR2 ANQGSEA. In DNA, the CDR3 is TGCAGCGTCACGGACAGGGGAAGGGGCGAGCAGTACTTC. Its protein product is CSVTDRGRGEQYF.